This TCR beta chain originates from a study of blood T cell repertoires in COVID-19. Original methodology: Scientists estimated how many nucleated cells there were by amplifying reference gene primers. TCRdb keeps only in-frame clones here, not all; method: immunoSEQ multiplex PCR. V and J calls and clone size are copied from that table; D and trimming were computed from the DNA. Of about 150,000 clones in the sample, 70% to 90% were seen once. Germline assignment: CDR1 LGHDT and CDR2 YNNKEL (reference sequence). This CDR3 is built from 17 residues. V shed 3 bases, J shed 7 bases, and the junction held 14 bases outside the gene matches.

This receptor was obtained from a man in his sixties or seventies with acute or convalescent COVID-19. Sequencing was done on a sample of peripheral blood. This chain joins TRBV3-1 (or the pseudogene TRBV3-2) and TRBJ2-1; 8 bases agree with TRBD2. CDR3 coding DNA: TGTGCCAGCAGCCAGCCCAGAAGCGGGAGAATGATAAATGAGCAGTTCTTC. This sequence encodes CASSQPRSGRMINEQFF.